This T cell receptor beta chain is drawn from a study of blood T cells in healthy people across ages (dated by TCRdb to between 2015 and 2017). Turning to the overall study: In model experiments, template switching captured about one uniquely barcoded TCR beta cDNA molecule for every two T cells. Donors of different ages were randomly distributed across sequencing lanes to avoid experimental bias. Two additional independent replicas of 1 million unique cDNA reads from the same blood draw were analyzed for two donors (one aged 18 to 30 and one aged 80 or older). The study measured age-related changes in TCR beta repertoire diversity using deep sequencing normalized with unique cDNA molecular identifiers. The donors were split into four age groups: young (average about 15 years), middle-aged (about 40), aged (62) and long-lived (over 75). Paper-wide results and their limitations: Because profiling used bulk unsorted PBMCs, naive and antigen-experienced compartments could not be compared conclusively. Donor CMV infection status was unknown, potentially confounding age-related changes in expanded clonotypes. Estimates of total diversity from one million sequenced T cells were regarded as lower bounds and underestimates. The percentage of naive T cells measured by flow cytometry correlated strongly with observed TCR beta diversity. As age increased, observed TCR beta diversity per million T cells dropped in a roughly linear way, and a significant reduction was already evident by age roughly 36. Compared with the aged group, the long-lived group had more naive CD4+ T cells, fewer expanded clones and increased TCR diversity, suggesting age selection.

Preparation of the library involved 5' RACE. TCRdb lists the instrument as Illumina HiSeq 2500. The second PCR ran for about 7 to 11 cycles and used a J-beta primer mix along with a sample-barcoded 5' primer. Each TCR beta cDNA molecule received a unique molecular identifier from a template-switch 5' adaptor carrying 12 random nucleotides. Each sample yielded at least 2.5 million CDR3-containing paired-end reads. First-strand cDNA synthesis was performed from all RNA using the Mint cDNA synthesis kit, with priming by a TRBC-specific oligonucleotide. Following uracil-DNA glycosylase treatment, all cDNA underwent a first 18-cycle PCR with the universal primers M1SS and BC2_uni_R. The published analysis was carried out like this. Normalization of each sample was performed by random selection of 1 million high-quality reads, each carrying a distinct molecular identifier. Instead of being binned into consensus sequences, reads with shared molecular identifiers were discarded. MiTCR, run with a Q25 quality threshold and the strictest error-elimination algorithm, handled CDR3 identification, clonotype clustering and error correction. A nonparametric unseen species model using Euler transformation provided a lower-bound estimate of total TCR beta diversity. The public reads were run again by TCRdb, first through fastp at Q25 and then through MiXCR, and only productive beta chains were kept. Identical CDR3 protein sequences are pooled into one entry, listed with their most common genes and DNA. The V and J calls were determined by TCRdb, not by the authors. The sample table shows roughly 1,700,000 distinct CDR3 sequences, and about 28% are seen once. The ten biggest clones cover over 7% of the sample.

Donors were roughly 40 systemically healthy Caucasian individuals from Russia aged 6 to 90 years. About 10 milliliters of peripheral blood were drawn from each donor into EDTA-treated Vacutainer tubes. Ficoll-Paque density-gradient centrifugation was used to isolate PBMCs, with at least 7 million obtained per sample. Total RNA, at least 6 micrograms per sample, was extracted from PBMCs with Trizol reagent. For every donor, an aliquot of PBMCs went through flow cytometry to measure the percentages of naive CD45RAhigh/CD27high T cells. The CDR3, cysteine through phenylalanine, is 12 amino acids long. Solely the CDR3 DNA is kept, with 36 bases framed from the first base. For this clonotype: No cognate antigen has been identified for it. Base qualities are not recorded, but no much larger clone differs from it by a single base.

The rearranged chain carries TRBV21-1 and TRBJ2-1; the table names TRBD1, a call not compared with the DNA. TRBV21-1 is flagged as a pseudogene. The sample comprised blood. This receptor was identified in a woman aged 25-40 years in good health. The CDR3 protein: CASSAPANEQFF. The nucleotide sequence reads as follows: TGTGCCAGCAGCGCCCCAGCCAATGAGCAGTTCTTC.